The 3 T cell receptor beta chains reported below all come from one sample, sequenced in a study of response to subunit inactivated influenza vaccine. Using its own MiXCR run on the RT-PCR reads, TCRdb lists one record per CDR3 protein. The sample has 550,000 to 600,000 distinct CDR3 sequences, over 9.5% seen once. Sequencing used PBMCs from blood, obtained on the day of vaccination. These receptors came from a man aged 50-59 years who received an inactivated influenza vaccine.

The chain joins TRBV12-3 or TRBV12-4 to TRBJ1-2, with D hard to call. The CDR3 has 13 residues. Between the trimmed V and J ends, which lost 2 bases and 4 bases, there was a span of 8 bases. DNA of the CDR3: TGTGCCAGCAGTTTACCGATCCCCTATGGCTACACCTTC. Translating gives CASSLPIPYGYTF.

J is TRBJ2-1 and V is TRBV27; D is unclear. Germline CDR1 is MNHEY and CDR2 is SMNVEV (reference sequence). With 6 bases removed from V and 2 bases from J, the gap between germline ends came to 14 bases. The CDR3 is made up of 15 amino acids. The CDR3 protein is CASSTTHGAYNEQFF. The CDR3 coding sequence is TGTGCCAGCAGCACTACCCACGGAGCCTACAATGAGCAGTTCTTC.

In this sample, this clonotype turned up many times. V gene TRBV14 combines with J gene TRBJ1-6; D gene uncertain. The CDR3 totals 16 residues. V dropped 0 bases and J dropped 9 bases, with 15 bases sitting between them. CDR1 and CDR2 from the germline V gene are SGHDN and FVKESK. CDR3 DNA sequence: TGTGCCAGCAGCCAAGATTCGATATACGGTGGTTCACCCCTCCACTTT. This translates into CASSQDSIYGGSPLHF.